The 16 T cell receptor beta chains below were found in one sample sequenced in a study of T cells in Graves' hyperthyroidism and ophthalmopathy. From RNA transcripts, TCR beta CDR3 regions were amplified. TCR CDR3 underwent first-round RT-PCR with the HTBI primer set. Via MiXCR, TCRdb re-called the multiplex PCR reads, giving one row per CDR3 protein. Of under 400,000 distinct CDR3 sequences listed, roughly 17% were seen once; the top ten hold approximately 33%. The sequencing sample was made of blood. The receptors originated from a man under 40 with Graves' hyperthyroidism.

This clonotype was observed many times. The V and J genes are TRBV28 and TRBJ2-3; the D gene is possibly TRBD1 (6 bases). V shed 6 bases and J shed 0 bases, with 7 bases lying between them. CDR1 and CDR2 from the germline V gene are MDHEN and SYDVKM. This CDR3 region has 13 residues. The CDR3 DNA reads TGTGCCAGCAGGGACAGTAGCACAGATACGCAGTATTTT. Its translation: CASRDSSTDTQYF.

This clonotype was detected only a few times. The CDR3 here is CASSAPGDEQYF. CDR3 DNA sequence: TGTGCCAGTAGTGCCCCTGGGGACGAGCAGTACTTC. The J gene is TRBJ2-7, the V gene TRBV19; no clear D gene. V lost 5 bases to trimming and J lost 5 bases, with 10 bases between them. CDR1 and CDR2 (germline): LNHDA, SQIVND (reference sequence). The CDR3 covers 12 residues.

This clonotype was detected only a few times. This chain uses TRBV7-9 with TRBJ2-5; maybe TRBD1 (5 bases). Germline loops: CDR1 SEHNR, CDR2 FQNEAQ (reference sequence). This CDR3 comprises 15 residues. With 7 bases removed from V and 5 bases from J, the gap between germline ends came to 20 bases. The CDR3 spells CASTHSQELGETQYF. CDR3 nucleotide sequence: TGTGCCAGCACCCATTCACAGGAGCTCGGGGAGACCCAGTACTTC.

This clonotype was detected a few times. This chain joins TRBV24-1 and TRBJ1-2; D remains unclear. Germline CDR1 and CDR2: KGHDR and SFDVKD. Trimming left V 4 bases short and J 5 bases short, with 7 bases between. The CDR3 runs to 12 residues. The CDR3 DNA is TGTGCCACCAGTGACCAACAGTATGGCTACACCTTC. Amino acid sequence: CATSDQQYGYTF.

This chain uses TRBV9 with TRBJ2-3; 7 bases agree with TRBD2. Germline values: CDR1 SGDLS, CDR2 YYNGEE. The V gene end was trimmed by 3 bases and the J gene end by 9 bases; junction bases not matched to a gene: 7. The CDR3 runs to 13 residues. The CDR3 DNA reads TGTGCCAGCAGCGCCCAAACTAGCGCAACGCAGTATTTT. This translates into CASSAQTSATQYF.

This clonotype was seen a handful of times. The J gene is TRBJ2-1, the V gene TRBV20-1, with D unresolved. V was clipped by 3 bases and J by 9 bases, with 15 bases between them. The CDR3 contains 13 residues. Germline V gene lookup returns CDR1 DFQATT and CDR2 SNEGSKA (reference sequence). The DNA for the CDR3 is TGCAGTGCTAGGTCTCGGGCCTGGGGTGAGCAGTTCTTC. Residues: CSARSRAWGEQFF.

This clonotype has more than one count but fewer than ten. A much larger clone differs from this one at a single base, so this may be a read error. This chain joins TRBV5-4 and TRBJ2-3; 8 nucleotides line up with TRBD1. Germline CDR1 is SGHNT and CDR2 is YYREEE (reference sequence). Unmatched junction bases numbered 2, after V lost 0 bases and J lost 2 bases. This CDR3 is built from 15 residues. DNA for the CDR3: TGTGCCAGCAGCTTGGACAGGGGGGACACAGATACGCAGTATTTT. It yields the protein CASSLDRGDTDTQYF.

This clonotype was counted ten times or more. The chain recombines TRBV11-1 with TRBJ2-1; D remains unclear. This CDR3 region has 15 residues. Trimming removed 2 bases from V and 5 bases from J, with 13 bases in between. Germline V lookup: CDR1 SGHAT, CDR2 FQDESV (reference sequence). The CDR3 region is CASSLKPTSHNEQFF. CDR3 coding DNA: TGTGCCAGCAGCTTAAAACCTACCTCTCACAATGAGCAGTTCTTC.

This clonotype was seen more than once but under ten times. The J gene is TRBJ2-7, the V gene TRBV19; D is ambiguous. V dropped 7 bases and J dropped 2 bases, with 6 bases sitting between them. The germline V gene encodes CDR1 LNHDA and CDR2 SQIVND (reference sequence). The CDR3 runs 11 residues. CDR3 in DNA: TGTGCCAGTACCCGAACCTACGAGCAGTACTTC. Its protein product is CASTRTYEQYF.

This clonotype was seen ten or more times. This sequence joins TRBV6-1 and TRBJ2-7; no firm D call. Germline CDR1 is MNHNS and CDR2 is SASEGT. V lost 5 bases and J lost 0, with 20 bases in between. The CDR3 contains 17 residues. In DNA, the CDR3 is TGTGCCAGCAGTCCTCTACCGGCCACGAAGGGCTCCTACGAGCAGTACTTC. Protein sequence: CASSPLPATKGSYEQYF.

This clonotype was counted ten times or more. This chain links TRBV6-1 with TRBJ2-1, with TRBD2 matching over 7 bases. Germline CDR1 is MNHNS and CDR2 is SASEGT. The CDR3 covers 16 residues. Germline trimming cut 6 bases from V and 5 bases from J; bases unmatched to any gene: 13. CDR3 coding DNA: TGTGCCAGCAGGGGGGGTTGGGGGGGTCCCCACAATGAGCAGTTCTTC. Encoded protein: CASRGGWGGPHNEQFF.

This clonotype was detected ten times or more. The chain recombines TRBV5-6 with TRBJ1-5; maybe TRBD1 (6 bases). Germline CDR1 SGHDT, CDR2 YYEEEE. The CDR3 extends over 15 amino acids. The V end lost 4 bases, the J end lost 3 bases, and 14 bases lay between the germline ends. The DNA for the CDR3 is TGTGCCAGCAGCCGGGGGGGCAGGGTCAATCAGCCCCAGCATTTT. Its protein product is CASSRGGRVNQPQHF.

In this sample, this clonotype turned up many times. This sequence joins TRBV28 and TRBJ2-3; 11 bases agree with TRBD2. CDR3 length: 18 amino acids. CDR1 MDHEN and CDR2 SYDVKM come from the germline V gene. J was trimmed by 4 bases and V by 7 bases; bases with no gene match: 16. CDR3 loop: CASNSGTGLAGGADTQYF. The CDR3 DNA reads TGTGCCAGCAATTCGGGAACGGGGCTAGCGGGAGGTGCAGATACGCAGTATTTT.

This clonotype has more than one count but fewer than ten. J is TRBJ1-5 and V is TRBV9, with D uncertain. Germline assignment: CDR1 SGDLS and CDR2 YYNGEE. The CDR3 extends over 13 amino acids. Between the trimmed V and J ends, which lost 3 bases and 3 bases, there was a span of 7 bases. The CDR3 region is CASSADTNQPQHF. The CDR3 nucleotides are TGTGCCAGCAGCGCCGACACCAATCAGCCCCAGCATTTT.

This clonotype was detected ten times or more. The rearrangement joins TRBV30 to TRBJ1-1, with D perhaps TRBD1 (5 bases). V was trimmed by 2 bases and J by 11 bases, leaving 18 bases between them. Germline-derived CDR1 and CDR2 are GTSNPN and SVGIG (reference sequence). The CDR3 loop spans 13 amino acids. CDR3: CAWSKLMGELAFF. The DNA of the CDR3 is TGTGCCTGGAGTAAGCTCATGGGGGAATTGGCTTTCTTT.

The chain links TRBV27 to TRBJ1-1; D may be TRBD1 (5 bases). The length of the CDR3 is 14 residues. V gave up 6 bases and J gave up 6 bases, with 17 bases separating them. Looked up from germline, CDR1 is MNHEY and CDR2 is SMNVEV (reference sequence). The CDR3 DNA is TGTGCCAGCAGGAGGGACTCGAAATACGCTGAAGCTTTCTTT. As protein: CASRRDSKYAEAFF.